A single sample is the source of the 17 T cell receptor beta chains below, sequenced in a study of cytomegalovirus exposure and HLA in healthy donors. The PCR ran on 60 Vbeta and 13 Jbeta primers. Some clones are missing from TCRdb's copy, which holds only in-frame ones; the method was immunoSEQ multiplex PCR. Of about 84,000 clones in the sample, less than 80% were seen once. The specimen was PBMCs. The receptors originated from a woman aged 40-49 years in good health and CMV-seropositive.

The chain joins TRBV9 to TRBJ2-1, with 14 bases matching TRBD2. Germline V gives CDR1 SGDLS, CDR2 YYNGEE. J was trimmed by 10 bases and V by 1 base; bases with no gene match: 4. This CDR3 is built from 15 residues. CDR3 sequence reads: CASSVSGTSGSEQFF. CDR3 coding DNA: TGTGCCAGCAGCGTATCCGGGACTAGCGGGAGCGAGCAGTTCTTC.

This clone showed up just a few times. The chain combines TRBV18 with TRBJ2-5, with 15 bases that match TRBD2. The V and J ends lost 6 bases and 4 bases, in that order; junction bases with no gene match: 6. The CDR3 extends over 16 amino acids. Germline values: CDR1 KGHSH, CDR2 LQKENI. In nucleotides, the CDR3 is TGTGCCAGCTCGGGACAGGGACTAGCGGGAGGAGAGACCCAGTACTTC. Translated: CASSGQGLAGGETQYF.

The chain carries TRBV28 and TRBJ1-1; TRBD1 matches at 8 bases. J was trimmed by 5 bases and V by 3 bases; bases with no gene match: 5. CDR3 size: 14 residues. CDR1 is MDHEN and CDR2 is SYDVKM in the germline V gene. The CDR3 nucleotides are TGTGCCAGCAGTTTTCGACAGGGGAGTACTGAAGCTTTCTTT. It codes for CASSFRQGSTEAFF.

CDR3 loop: CAISDHSNVPQETQYF. The CDR3 DNA reads TGTGCCATCAGTGATCACAGCAACGTTCCCCAAGAGACCCAGTACTTC. The chain joins TRBV10-3 to TRBJ2-5; D not resolved. V lost 3 bases to trimming and J lost 1 base, with 15 bases between them. This CDR3 region has 16 residues. CDR1 and CDR2 (germline): ENHRY, SYGVKD.

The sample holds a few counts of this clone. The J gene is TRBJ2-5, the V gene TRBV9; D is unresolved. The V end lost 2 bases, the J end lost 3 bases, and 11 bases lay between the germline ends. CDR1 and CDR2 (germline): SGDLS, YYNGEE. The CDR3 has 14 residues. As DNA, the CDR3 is TGTGCCAGCAGCGTTCTACCGAGCGAAGAGACCCAGTACTTC. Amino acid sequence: CASSVLPSEETQYF.

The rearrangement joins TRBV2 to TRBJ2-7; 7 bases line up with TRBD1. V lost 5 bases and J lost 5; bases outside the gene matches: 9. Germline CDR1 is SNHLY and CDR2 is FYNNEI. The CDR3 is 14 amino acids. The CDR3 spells CASSFLAGGDEQYF. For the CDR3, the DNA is TGTGCCAGCAGTTTTCTGGCAGGGGGAGACGAGCAGTACTTC.

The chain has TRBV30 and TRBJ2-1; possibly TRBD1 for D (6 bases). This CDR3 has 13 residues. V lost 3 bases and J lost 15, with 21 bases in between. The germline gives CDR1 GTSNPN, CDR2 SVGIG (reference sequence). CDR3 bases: TGTGCCTGGAGCCAGCCCCAGGGGTTCCTTTTGTTCTTC. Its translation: CAWSQPQGFLLFF.

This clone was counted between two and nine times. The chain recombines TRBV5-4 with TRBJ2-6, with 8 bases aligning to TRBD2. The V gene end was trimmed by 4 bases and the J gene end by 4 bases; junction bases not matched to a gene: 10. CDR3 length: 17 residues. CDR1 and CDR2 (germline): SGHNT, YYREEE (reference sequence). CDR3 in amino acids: CASSHPGGGQGANVLTF. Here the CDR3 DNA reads TGTGCCAGCAGCCACCCGGGCGGGGGGCAAGGGGCCAACGTCCTGACTTTC.

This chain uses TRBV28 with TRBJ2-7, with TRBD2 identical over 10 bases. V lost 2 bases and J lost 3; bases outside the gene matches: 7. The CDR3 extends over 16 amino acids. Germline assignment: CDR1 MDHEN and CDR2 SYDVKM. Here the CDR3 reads CASSLTTSGKNYEQYF. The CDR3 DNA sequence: TGTGCCAGCAGTTTAACCACTAGCGGGAAGAACTACGAGCAGTACTTC.

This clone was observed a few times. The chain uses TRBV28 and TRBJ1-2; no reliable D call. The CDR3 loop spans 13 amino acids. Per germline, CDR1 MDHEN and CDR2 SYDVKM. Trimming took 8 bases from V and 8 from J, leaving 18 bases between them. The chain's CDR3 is CASVQVWTLGYTF. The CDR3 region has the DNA TGTGCCAGCGTCCAGGTCTGGACTCTCGGCTACACCTTC.

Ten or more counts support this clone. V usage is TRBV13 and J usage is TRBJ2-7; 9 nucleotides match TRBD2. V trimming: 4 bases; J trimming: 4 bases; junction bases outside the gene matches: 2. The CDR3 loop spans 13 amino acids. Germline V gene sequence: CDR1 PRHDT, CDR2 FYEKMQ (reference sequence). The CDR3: CASSSGLAYEQYF. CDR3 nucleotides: TGTGCCAGCAGCTCGGGACTAGCTTACGAGCAGTACTTC.

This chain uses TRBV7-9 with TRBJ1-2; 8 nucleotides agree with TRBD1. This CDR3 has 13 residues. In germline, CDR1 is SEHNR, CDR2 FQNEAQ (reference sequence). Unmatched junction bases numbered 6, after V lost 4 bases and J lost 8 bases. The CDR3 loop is CASSSGQGRGYTF. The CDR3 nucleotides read TGTGCCAGCAGCTCTGGACAGGGCCGAGGCTACACCTTC.

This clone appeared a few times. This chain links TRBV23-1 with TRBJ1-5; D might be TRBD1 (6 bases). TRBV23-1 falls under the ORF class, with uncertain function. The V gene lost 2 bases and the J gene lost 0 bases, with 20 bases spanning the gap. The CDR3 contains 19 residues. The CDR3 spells CASSQQGPSSPNSNQPQHF. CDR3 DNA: TGCGCCAGCAGTCAACAGGGGCCATCGAGCCCAAATAGCAATCAGCCCCAGCATTTT.

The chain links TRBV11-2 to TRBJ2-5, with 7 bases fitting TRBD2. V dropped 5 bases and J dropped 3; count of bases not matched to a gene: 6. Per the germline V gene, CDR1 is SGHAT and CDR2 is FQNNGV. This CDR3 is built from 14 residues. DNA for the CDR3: TGTGCCAGCAGCCAGCAAGCGGGAAAAGAGACCCAGTACTTC. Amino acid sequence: CASSQQAGKETQYF.

CDR3 in amino acids: CASSSGQGSNQPQHF. The CDR3 DNA reads as TGTGCCAGCTCATCCGGACAGGGAAGCAATCAGCCCCAGCATTTT. This rearrangement joins TRBV18 to TRBJ1-5; 8 bases match TRBD1. CDR1 is KGHSH and CDR2 is LQKENI in the germline V gene. Trimming took 5 bases from V and 1 from J; bases not matched to a gene: 4. The CDR3 is made up of 15 amino acids. The complete variable domain, with remaining parts taken from reference TRBV18 and TRBJ1-5, reads NAGVMQNPRHLVRRRGQEARLRCSPMKGHSHVYWYRQLPEEGLKFMVYLQKENIIDESGMPKERFSAEFPKEGPSILRIQQVVRGDSAAYFCASSSGQGSNQPQHFGDGTRLSIL.

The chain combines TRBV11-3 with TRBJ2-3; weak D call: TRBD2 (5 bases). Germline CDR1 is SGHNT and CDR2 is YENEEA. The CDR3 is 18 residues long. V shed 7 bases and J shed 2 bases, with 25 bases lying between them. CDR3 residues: CASTPTPVLEPLTDTQYF. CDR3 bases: TGTGCCAGCACCCCGACCCCGGTACTAGAACCTCTCACAGATACGCAGTATTTT.

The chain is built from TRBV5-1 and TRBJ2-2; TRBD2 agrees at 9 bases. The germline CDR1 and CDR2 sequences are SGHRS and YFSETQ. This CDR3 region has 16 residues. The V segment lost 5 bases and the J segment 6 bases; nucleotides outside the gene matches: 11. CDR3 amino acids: CASRPLAGANSGELFF. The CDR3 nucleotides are TGCGCCAGCAGGCCTTTAGCGGGAGCGAATTCCGGGGAGCTGTTTTTT. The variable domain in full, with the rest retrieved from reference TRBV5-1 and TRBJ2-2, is KAGVTQTPRYLIKTRGQQVTLSCSPISGHRSVSWYQQTPGQGLQFLFEYFSETQRNKGNFPGRFSGRQFSNSRSEMNVSTLELGDSALYLCASRPLAGANSGELFFGEGSRLTVL.